This TCR beta chain was sequenced during a study of blood T cell repertoires in COVID-19. Measured with immunoSEQ multiplex PCR; TCRdb has only the in-frame clones, and not every one. The sample includes 310,000 or so clones, nearly 90% seen only once; the top ten take about 6%. Recruits, aged roughly 18 to 100 years, lived in 24 US areas. The table lists this clone with a count of one. V gave up 2 bases and J gave up 6 bases; unmatched junction bases: 11. Per the germline V gene, CDR1 is SGHDT and CDR2 is YYEEEE. This CDR3 contains 15 residues. J is TRBJ2-7 and V is TRBV5-6, with 7 bases identical to TRBD1. Sequences were obtained from PBMCs or T cells enriched from blood (not recorded which). The TCR sequence derives from a young woman who had recovered from COVID-19. The CDR3: CASSFPSTGKGEQYF. CDR3 nucleotides: TGTGCCAGCAGCTTTCCCTCGACAGGGAAGGGCGAGCAGTACTTC.